The TCR beta chain under discussion was sequenced for a study of blood T cell repertoires in COVID-19. Across the study: Sites across the United States, Italy and Spain contributed samples from acute and convalescent COVID-19. From T cells, B-cell-depleted T cells, or PBMCs came the material, which was cDNA or gDNA.

The CDR3 extends over 14 amino acids. Trimming pared 0 bases from V and 8 bases from J, leaving 14 bases between. The germline V gene encodes CDR1 SGHRS and CDR2 YFSETQ. The authors' processing: Estimated nucleated cell counts came from reference gene primer amplification. The assay was immunoSEQ multiplex PCR, and TCRdb's table has in-frame clones only and misses some. That table supplies the V and J calls and clone size; D and trimming were determined from the DNA. The sample records around 250,000 clones, approximately 86% being singletons. This clone has just a few counts. The genes are TRBV5-1 and TRBJ1-2; possible D gene TRBD1, 6 bases. Specimen: peripheral blood. This TCR came from a woman aged 70-85 years with active or convalescent COVID-19. CDR3 in amino acids: CASSLAGASGGYTF. The CDR3 nucleotides are TGCGCCAGCAGCTTGGCAGGGGCCTCGGGGGGCTACACCTTC.